The 5 T cell receptor beta chains below were found in one sample sequenced in a study of T cell responses to AZD1222 COVID-19 vaccine. Assay: immunoSEQ multiplex PCR; the TCRdb copy retains only in-frame clones and omits some. This table holds 160,000 or so clones, less than 95% found once. The sequenced sample was peripheral blood, obtained on day 0 of AZD1222 vaccination. These receptors originate from an adult in good health.

The table lists this clone with a count of one. V usage is TRBV6-5 and J usage is TRBJ2-7, with D tentatively TRBD2 (5 bases). Trimming pared 0 bases from V and 0 bases from J, leaving 9 bases between. The CDR3 spans 15 residues. Per the germline V gene, CDR1 is MNHEY and CDR2 is SVGAGI. DNA for the CDR3: TGTGCCAGCAGTTACTCTCCTGGGAGCTCCTACGAGCAGTACTTC. This codes for CASSYSPGSSYEQYF.

The gene calls are TRBV4-1 and TRBJ2-1; TRBD2 aligns across 13 bases. V gave up 3 bases and J gave up 8 bases; unmatched junction bases: 4. Germline CDR1 MGHRA, CDR2 YSYEKL. The CDR3 covers 15 residues. The chain's CDR3 is CASSQGLAGMDEQFF. The CDR3 DNA reads as TGCGCCAGCAGCCAGGGACTAGCGGGAATGGATGAGCAGTTCTTC.

This chain links TRBV24-1 with TRBJ2-7; either TRBD1 or TRBD2 may supply D (6 bases each). The CDR3 sequence is 14 residues long. Germline V gene lookup returns CDR1 KGHDR and CDR2 SFDVKD. Trimming removed 3 bases at V and 3 bases at J, with 11 bases between. The CDR3 spells CATSDAGQIYEQYF. In DNA, the CDR3 is TGTGCCACCAGTGATGCGGGACAAATCTACGAGCAGTACTTC.

This chain joins TRBV9 and TRBJ2-7; D call uncertain. V shed 0 bases and J shed 0 bases, with 10 bases lying between them. Germline V gene lookup returns CDR1 SGDLS and CDR2 YYNGEE. This CDR3 is built from 15 residues. The DNA for the CDR3 is TGTGCCAGCAGCGTAGGTGGTCCCCACTCCTACGAGCAGTACTTC. Translation: CASSVGGPHSYEQYF.

V is TRBV28 and J is TRBJ2-7, with D perhaps TRBD1 (6 bases). The CDR3 runs 12 residues. V was trimmed by 5 bases and J by 5 bases, leaving 10 bases between them. Looked up from germline, CDR1 is MDHEN and CDR2 is SYDVKM. This CDR3 reads CASSLYRDEQYF. CDR3 sequence (DNA): TGTGCCAGCAGTCTGTACAGGGACGAGCAGTACTTC.